Listed here are 10 T cell receptor beta chains from one sample, sequenced in a study of beta chain features in type 1 diabetes. General study findings and limits: Moderately but significantly shorter TCRB CDR3s were found in Type 1 diabetes patients in all four CD4+ subsets.

What was sequenced were expressed TCRB transcripts, since all of the isolated RNA had been reverse transcribed. Data came from immunoSEQ multiplex PCR; TCRdb stores just in-frame clones and leaves some out. The table shows about 180,000 clones, with approximately 8.4% occurring only once. These TCRs' antigens remain unknown. Sequenced: central memory CD4+ T cells from blood. These TCRs come from a man aged 18 to 29 with type 1 diabetes.

This clone occurred a few times. This chain connects TRBV7-8 to TRBJ1-4; no clear D. From germline, CDR1 is SGHVS and CDR2 FQNEAQ. Between the trimmed V and J ends, which lost 2 bases and 7 bases, there was a span of 14 bases. The length of the CDR3 is 15 residues. Here the CDR3 DNA reads TGTGCCAGCAGCTTACGAAGTCACGGAGGTGAAAAACTGTTTTTT. This encodes CASSLRSHGGEKLFF.

At least ten counts were recorded for this clone. The chain joins TRBV4-3 to TRBJ2-7; a weak D match, TRBD1 (6 bases). Germline assignment: CDR1 LGHNA and CDR2 YSLEER. The CDR3 covers 15 residues. Trimming took off 4 bases at V and 3 bases at J, with 16 bases between the two ends. The CDR3 reads CASSLTAQGRYEQYF. CDR3 DNA: TGCGCCAGCAGCCTTACAGCACAGGGACGCTACGAGCAGTACTTC.

This clone was observed a few times. The chain employs TRBV30 and TRBJ2-5; 7 bases are shared with TRBD2. Trimming took 3 bases from V and 5 from J; bases not matched to a gene: 3. Germline V gives CDR1 GTSNPN, CDR2 SVGIG (reference sequence). This CDR3 is built from 12 residues. The CDR3 sequence: CAWSRLAETQYF. CDR3 bases: TGTGCCTGGAGCCGACTAGCCGAGACCCAGTACTTC.

J is TRBJ2-7 and V is TRBV7-2; tentative D call: TRBD1 (5 bases). From germline, CDR1 is SGHTA and CDR2 FQGNSA. V dropped 4 bases and J dropped 1 base, with 14 bases sitting between them. The CDR3 totals 15 residues. The CDR3 DNA is TGTGCCAGCAGCTGGAGCTCGACAGAATCCTACGAGCAGTACTTC. This translates into CASSWSSTESYEQYF.

This clone occurred a few times. The genes are TRBV10-3 and TRBJ1-1; perhaps TRBD1 as D (5 bases). Germline V gene lookup returns CDR1 ENHRY and CDR2 SYGVKD. The V end lost 11 bases, the J end lost 5 bases, and 18 bases lay between the germline ends. CDR3 length: 13 amino acids. This CDR3 is CACRGAGRTEAFF. CDR3 nucleotide sequence: TGTGCCTGCCGGGGAGCAGGGAGGACTGAAGCTTTCTTT.

The chain uses TRBV14 and TRBJ2-5; possibly TRBD1 for D (5 bases). CDR1 and CDR2 (germline): SGHDN, FVKESK. This CDR3 has 16 residues. Trimming took 4 bases from V and 4 from J, leaving 19 bases between them. The CDR3 nucleotides are TGTGCCAGCAGCCCCCAGGGAAGAATGTTCGGAGAGACCCAGTACTTC. Protein product: CASSPQGRMFGETQYF.

The chain uses TRBV6-1 and TRBJ1-2; D is uncertain. CDR1 is MNHNS, CDR2 SASEGT, per germline. The CDR3 length is 13 residues. Trimming took off 6 bases at V and 5 bases at J, with 13 bases between the two ends. In DNA form, the CDR3 reads TGTGCCAGCAGGGCGACTACTCTTTATGGCTACACCTTC. Its protein product is CASRATTLYGYTF.

This chain connects TRBV28 to TRBJ1-2; D might be TRBD1 (5 bases). Germline-derived CDR1 and CDR2 are MDHEN and SYDVKM. This CDR3 region has 14 residues. V lost 6 bases to trimming and J lost 0 bases, with 11 bases between them. Written as DNA, the CDR3 is TGTGCCAGCAGCCGAAGACAGACTAACTATGGCTACACCTTC. Translation: CASSRRQTNYGYTF.

This clone was counted a few times. J is TRBJ2-4 and V is TRBV19, with TRBD1 as a possible D gene (5 bases). Trimming took off 6 bases at V and 1 base at J, with 10 bases between the two ends. The CDR3 contains 14 residues. The V gene's germline CDR1 is LNHDA and CDR2 SQIVND (reference sequence). CDR3 in DNA: TGTGCCAGTAGCGCCCCAGGGGCCAAAAACATTCAGTACTTC. Translation gives CASSAPGAKNIQYF.

Concerning this clone: Distinct nucleotide sequences in the sample also encode this CDR3. The J gene is TRBJ2-7, the V gene TRBV5-1, with TRBD1 identical over 8 bases. Germline V CDR1 and CDR2: SGHRS, YFSETQ. V was clipped by 2 bases and J by 3 bases; unmatched bases: 1. CDR3 size: 13 residues. Written as DNA, the CDR3 is TGCGCCAGCAGCTTACAGGGGGGCTACGAGCAGTACTTC. This encodes CASSLQGGYEQYF. Combining the CDR3 with reference TRBV5-1 and TRBJ2-7 gives the whole variable domain KAGVTQTPRYLIKTRGQQVTLSCSPISGHRSVSWYQQTPGQGLQFLFEYFSETQRNKGNFPGRFSGRQFSNSRSEMNVSTLELGDSALYLCASSLQGGYEQYFGPGTRLTVT.